A single sample gave rise to the 6 T cell receptor beta chains below, sequenced in a study of human T cells and chemical hapten exposure. From the RACE reads, TCRdb called clonotypes with MiXCR, one entry per CDR3 protein. The data show under 75,000 distinct CDR3 sequences, roughly 11% seen once. The time point was: patch test 3, about 24 weeks after DPC sensitization. The treatment denotes: therapeutic diphenylcyclopropenone sensitization with weekly scalp DPC. The specimen was whole blood, collected in connection with sensitization to the hapten diphenylcyclopropenone (DPC). The origin of the receptors is a woman aged 45-60 years with alopecia areata. Some clones in this sample may be carry-over from other donors' samples.

In its sample, this clonotype was seen a few times. The CDR3 coding sequence is TGTGCCAGCAGCTCCACACAGGGTAACACTGAAGCTTTCTTT. Its protein is CASSSTQGNTEAFF. The chain recombines TRBV7-9 with TRBJ1-1, with D perhaps matching TRBD1 (6 bases). The CDR3 has 14 residues. Germline CDR1 and CDR2: SEHNR and FQNEAQ (reference sequence). The V end lost 4 bases, the J end lost 2 bases, and 11 bases lay between the germline ends.

This clonotype was found many times. The chain uses TRBV25-1 and TRBJ2-3; 9 bases are a match to TRBD2. In germline, CDR1 is MGHDK, CDR2 SYGVNS. The CDR3 is 18 residues long. Losses at the gene ends were 2 bases for V and 0 bases for J; bases not matched to a gene: 9. The CDR3 DNA follows: TGTGCCAGCAGTGAACTGAGCGGGGGGCGACCTAGCACAGATACGCAGTATTTT. It encodes CASSELSGGRPSTDTQYF.

This clonotype has ten or more counts. The chain carries TRBV10-3 and TRBJ1-2; TRBD1 aligns across 9 bases. The ends lost 3 bases at V and 7 bases at J; junction bases unmatched: 3. The CDR3 runs 13 residues. CDR1 and CDR2 from the germline V gene are ENHRY and SYGVKD. CDR3 nucleotides: TGTGCCATCAGTGAAAGGACAGGGGCTGGCTACACCTTC. Translation gives CAISERTGAGYTF.

The chain combines TRBV5-1 with TRBJ2-7; 9 bases fit TRBD1. V lost 3 bases to trimming and J lost 2 bases; unmatched junction nucleotides: 9. The germline V gene has CDR1 SGHRS and CDR2 YFSETQ. The CDR3 has 16 residues. The CDR3 spells CASSSSQGTGTYEQYF. The CDR3 DNA is TGCGCCAGCAGCTCGAGCCAAGGGACAGGGACCTACGAGCAGTACTTC.

V usage is TRBV7-8 and J usage is TRBJ2-5; the D is unclear. The V and J ends lost 3 bases and 1 base respectively, with 12 bases between them. Per germline, CDR1 SGHVS and CDR2 FQNEAQ. The CDR3 length is 15 residues. CDR3 loop: CASSFSLGFQETQYF. The CDR3 DNA is TGTGCCAGCAGCTTTAGTTTGGGCTTCCAAGAGACCCAGTACTTC.

This clonotype showed up many times. The chain recombines TRBV6-5 with TRBJ2-5; either TRBD1 or TRBD2 may fit D (5 bases each). This CDR3 spans 13 amino acids. From germline, CDR1 is MNHEY and CDR2 SVGAGI. Trimming shortened V by 6 bases and J by 6 bases, and 14 bases separated the two germline ends. In nucleotides, the CDR3 is TGTGCCAGCAGACCTCCAGGGACGAAGACCCAGTACTTC. Its translation is CASRPPGTKTQYF.